Below, 5 T cell receptor beta chains from the same sample are listed, as sequenced in a study of blood T cell repertoires in COVID-19. The table came from immunoSEQ multiplex PCR; TCRdb's copy has only in-frame clones and leaves some out. The table shows hundreds of thousands of clones, with roughly 88% occurring only once. The sequenced sample was peripheral blood. The receptors originated from a woman in her forties or fifties with COVID-19, enrolled during active disease.

This clone was detected only once. The rearrangement uses TRBV4-2 and TRBJ1-1; D gene ambiguous. CDR1 LGHNA and CDR2 YNFKEQ come from the germline V gene. V dropped 1 base and J dropped 4 bases, with 7 bases sitting between them. This CDR3 region has 13 residues. CDR3 DNA: TGTGCCAGCAGCCAAGCACGCGTCACTGAAGCTTTCTTT. Translation: CASSQARVTEAFF.

This clone was picked up one time. J is TRBJ2-1 and V is TRBV10-3; 14 bases are a match to TRBD2. This CDR3 is 18 amino acids long. Germline-derived CDR1 and CDR2 are ENHRY and SYGVKD. V dropped 2 bases and J dropped 6; count of bases not matched to a gene: 9. CDR3 protein: CAISEPRLAGGTANEQFF. The DNA for the CDR3 is TGTGCCATCAGTGAGCCCAGACTAGCGGGGGGGACAGCCAATGAGCAGTTCTTC.

The CDR3 DNA follows: TGCACCATGAGGGAGGGCAAGGACACTGAAGCTTTCTTT. Amino acids: CTMREGKDTEAFF. The rearrangement links TRBV29-1 to TRBJ1-1; D is ambiguous. The germline V gene encodes CDR1 SQVTM and CDR2 ANQGSEA. The CDR3 spans 13 residues.

This clone was detected once. The chain combines TRBV27 with TRBJ2-7; TRBD1 might be the D (5 bases). CDR3 length equals 14 residues. Germline-derived CDR1 and CDR2 are MNHEY and SMNVEV (reference sequence). Trimming left V 8 bases short and J 5 bases short, with 19 bases between. CDR3: CASRRILQVNEQYF. The CDR3 DNA sequence: TGTGCCAGCCGCCGAATACTACAGGTGAACGAGCAGTACTTC.

The table lists this clone with a count of one. The gene calls are TRBV5-5 and TRBJ1-5; the match to TRBD1 covers 7 bases. This CDR3 comprises 14 residues. Germline V gives CDR1 SGHKS, CDR2 YYEKEE (reference sequence). The junction had 5 bases not matched to a gene; V was cut back by 4 bases and J by 4 bases. The CDR3 loop reads CASSIGQVNQPQHF. For the CDR3, the DNA is TGTGCCAGCAGCATAGGACAGGTAAATCAGCCCCAGCATTTT.